This TCR beta chain was captured by sequencing in a study of T cell changes during pregnancy in multiple sclerosis. The protocol was immunoSEQ multiplex PCR, while the TCRdb copy is restricted to in-frame clones and leaves out a portion. The sample carries fewer than 90,000 clones, approximately 95% recorded once. The V gene's germline CDR1 is LNHDA and CDR2 SQIVND (reference sequence). Trimming at V came to 3 bases and at J to 7 bases, leaving 6 bases not matched to a gene. There are 14 residues in the CDR3. Specimen: peripheral blood, collected after pregnancy. The J gene is TRBJ2-1, the V gene TRBV19; 7 positions match TRBD1. The clonotype was recovered from a female donor in good health, enrolled as a control in a pregnancy study. The CDR3 nucleotides read TGTGCCAGTAGTATGGGGGTGACAGGGAATGAGCAGTTCTTC. Its translation is CASSMGVTGNEQFF.